The next 22 T cell receptor beta chains were all read from a single sample in a study of blood T cells in healthy people across ages. Using a J-beta primer mix together with a sample-barcoded 5' primer, a second PCR was run for roughly 6 to 11 cycles. TCRdb independently ran MiXCR on the 5' RACE reads; one entry per CDR3 protein. The sample consists of about 1 million distinct CDR3 sequences, 45% of them appearing once. The sequenced sample consisted of blood. The receptors originated from a woman aged 55-69 years in good health.

Note on this clonotype: The conserved final phenylalanine or tryptophan is absent from the CDR3, which likely points to a read error. The chain employs TRBV6-6 and TRBJ2-5; TRBD2 is a possible D gene (5 bases). From germline, CDR1 is MNHNY and CDR2 SVGAGI (reference sequence). This CDR3 region has 14 residues. The V end was cut by 10 bases, the J end by 5 bases, with 20 bases between. CDR3 nucleotide sequence: TGTGCCACTTCTGTAGGGAGCTATAAGGAGACCCAGTACGTC. Translating gives CATSVGSYKETQYV.

There are a few counts of this clonotype. The V call is TRBV10-2, the J call TRBJ2-1; D perhaps matches TRBD2 (6 bases). The CDR3 loop spans 16 amino acids. Germline V lookup: CDR1 WSHSY, CDR2 SAAADI. V shed 3 bases and J shed 5 bases, with 17 bases lying between them. The CDR3 reads CASSDHNGTPDNEQFF. The CDR3 nucleotides read TGCGCCAGCAGTGATCACAACGGGACTCCTGACAATGAGCAGTTCTTC.

J is TRBJ2-7 and V is TRBV20-1; weak D call: TRBD2 (6 bases). Trimming removed 5 bases at V and 10 bases at J, with 18 bases between. Per the germline V gene, CDR1 is DFQATT and CDR2 is SNEGSKA (reference sequence). This CDR3 is built from 12 residues. CDR3 sequence (DNA): TGCAGTGCTTGCCGACCCGGAGGGGCCCAGTACTTC. This sequence encodes CSACRPGGAQYF.

The rearrangement uses TRBV3-1 and TRBJ2-1; no clear D gene. Germline V CDR1 and CDR2: LGHDT, YNNKEL (reference sequence). The CDR3 length is 14 residues. V lost 1 base, J lost 7 bases, and 11 bases lay in between. Written as DNA, the CDR3 is TGTGCCAGCAGCCAAGTTAGTCTAGTTAATGAGCAGTTCTTC. Encoded protein: CASSQVSLVNEQFF.

V is TRBV29-1 and J is TRBJ2-1; 9 bases fit TRBD2. This CDR3 is 14 amino acids long. V gave up 5 bases and J gave up 7 bases; unmatched junction bases: 9. CDR1 is SQVTM and CDR2 is ANQGSEA in the germline V gene. The CDR3 spells CSVKVAGVGNEQFF. For the CDR3, the DNA is TGCAGCGTTAAGGTAGCGGGAGTGGGGAATGAGCAGTTCTTC.

This clonotype has a single count. The chain combines TRBV19 with TRBJ2-5; weak D call: TRBD2 (6 bases). Trimming left V 4 bases short and J 11 bases short, with 20 bases between. CDR3 length equals 14 residues. Germline CDR1 reads LNHDA; CDR2 reads SQIVND (reference sequence). The CDR3 protein is CASSTERRDDEQYF. DNA of the CDR3: TGTGCCAGTAGTACAGAACGGCGGGACGATGAGCAGTACTTC. Supplemented by reference TRBV19 and TRBJ2-5, the full variable domain reads DGGITQSPKYLFRKEGQNVTLSCEQNLNHDAMYWYRQDPGQGLRLIYYSQIVNDFQKGDIAEGYSVSREKKESFPLTVTSAQKNPTAFYLCASSTERRDDEQYFGPGTRLLVL.

The chain recombines TRBV29-1 with TRBJ2-1, with 8 bases matching TRBD2. This CDR3 is 13 amino acids long. Germline CDR1 SQVTM, CDR2 ANQGSEA. J lost 6 bases, V lost 7 bases, and 8 bases had no gene match. DNA for the CDR3: TGCAGCGGGGGCGGGACTAGGGGCAATGAGCAGTTCTTC. Protein: CSGGGTRGNEQFF.

The genes are TRBV20-1 and TRBJ1-1, with 7 bases matching TRBD1. The CDR3 extends over 11 amino acids. V trimming: 6 bases; J trimming: 4 bases; junction bases outside the gene matches: 2. CDR1 DFQATT and CDR2 SNEGSKA come from the germline V gene (reference sequence). The CDR3 here is CSARGSTEAFF. The CDR3 DNA follows: TGCAGTGCCAGGGGGAGCACTGAAGCTTTCTTT.

This clonotype has only a few counts. CDR3 DNA sequence: TGTGCCAGCAGCTTCTTCCCACCCAGCGAGCAGTACTTC. Translated: CASSFFPPSEQYF. The chain employs TRBV5-6 and TRBJ2-7; unclear D gene. The germline V gene has CDR1 SGHDT and CDR2 YYEEEE. CDR3 length equals 13 residues. Deletions cut 2 bases from V and 6 bases from J, with 12 bases between.

This clonotype was seen only a few times. The rearrangement uses TRBV10-3 and TRBJ2-1; no clear D. The CDR3 spans 12 residues. Germline values: CDR1 ENHRY, CDR2 SYGVKD. Trimming stripped 4 bases from V and 5 bases from J, with 6 bases between. The CDR3 region has the DNA TGTGCCATCAGTGCTTTGAACAATGAGCAGTTCTTC. Its translation: CAISALNNEQFF.

This chain links TRBV18 with TRBJ2-1; 9 bases align to TRBD2. The CDR3 has 18 residues. CDR1 KGHSH and CDR2 LQKENI come from the germline V gene. V trimming: 5 bases; J trimming: 2 bases; junction bases outside the gene matches: 13. Here the CDR3 reads CASSVTPMGLATYNEQFF. DNA for the CDR3: TGTGCCAGCTCAGTAACACCCATGGGACTAGCTACCTACAATGAGCAGTTCTTC.

CDR3 sequence (DNA): TGCAGTGCTAGGGGCCGGGACCCCCCAACGAATGAGCAGTTCTTC. Protein sequence: CSARGRDPPTNEQFF. The rearrangement uses TRBV20-1 and TRBJ2-1, with D tentatively TRBD1 or TRBD2 (5 bases each). The CDR3 loop spans 15 amino acids. Germline V gene sequence: CDR1 DFQATT, CDR2 SNEGSKA (reference sequence). V lost 3 bases and J 7 bases, leaving 19 bases between the germline ends.

V is TRBV12-5 and J is TRBJ2-7, with 16 nucleotides matching TRBD2. CDR3 length equals 19 residues. The germline V gene has CDR1 LGHNT and CDR2 FRNRAP. V lost 2 bases, J lost 3 bases, and 10 bases stayed unmatched. The CDR3 DNA sequence: TGTGCTAGTGGTTTGAGCGGGACTAGCGGGAGGGCCGGTAGCTACGAGCAGTACTTC. It is translated as CASGLSGTSGRAGSYEQYF.

This clonotype was picked up a small number of times. V and J are TRBV29-1 and TRBJ2-7; 7 bases agree with TRBD2. V lost 5 bases to trimming and J lost 4 bases; unmatched junction nucleotides: 11. Germline V gene sequence: CDR1 SQVTM, CDR2 ANQGSEA. The CDR3 length is 14 residues. CDR3 sequence (DNA): TGCAGCGTTCGGGGAGGGGCCAGATCGTACGAGCAGTACTTC. Protein: CSVRGGARSYEQYF.

This clonotype showed up just a few times. The chain combines TRBV20-1 with TRBJ2-7; no clear D. The J call may be incorrect, as the DNA end agrees better with TRBJ2-5. Looked up from germline, CDR1 is DFQATT and CDR2 is SNEGSKA (reference sequence). The CDR3 loop spans 16 amino acids. For the CDR3, the DNA is TGCAGTGCTAGAGCCCCGAACCGGCTATTTCAGGAGACCCAGTACTTC. It encodes CSARAPNRLFQETQYF.

The chain couples TRBV2 to TRBJ1-5; D perhaps matches TRBD1 (5 bases). Trimming pared 7 bases from V and 2 bases from J, leaving 9 bases between. Germline values: CDR1 SNHLY, CDR2 FYNNEI. The CDR3 is 13 residues long. The CDR3 DNA reads as TGTGCCAGCAAGCAGGGTGGCAATCAGCCCCAGCATTTT. Translation gives CASKQGGNQPQHF.

The chain joins TRBV10-2 to TRBJ2-4; D gene ambiguous. Germline V gene lookup returns CDR1 WSHSY and CDR2 SAAADI. V gave up 3 bases and J gave up 13 bases, with 19 bases separating them. CDR3 length: 14 amino acids. The CDR3 sequence: CASSDLVTYNEQYF. DNA for the CDR3: TGCGCCAGCAGTGATTTGGTGACTTACAATGAGCAGTACTTC.

CDR3 region: CASSRREGAAYEQYF. CDR3 DNA sequence: TGTGCCAGCAGCCGTCGGGAGGGGGCCGCATACGAGCAGTACTTC. The V gene is TRBV7-8, the J gene TRBJ2-4, with D possibly matching TRBD2 (8 bases). Matching the DNA end better, TRBJ2-7 makes the J call doubtful. This CDR3 comprises 15 residues. Germline CDR1 is SGHVS and CDR2 is FQNEAQ.

V and J are TRBV12-3 or TRBV12-4 and TRBJ1-2; D might be TRBD1 (6 bases). The CDR3 length is 16 residues. Trimming removed 7 bases at V and 2 bases at J, with 20 bases between. CDR3 residues: CASNLRGAGGNYGYTF. The DNA for the CDR3 is TGTGCCAGCAACCTGCGGGGGGCGGGCGGCAACTATGGCTACACCTTC.

The sample holds a few counts of this clonotype. V usage is TRBV7-2 and J usage is TRBJ2-1; D is undetermined. CDR1 and CDR2 (germline): SGHTA, FQGNSA. Trimming removed 4 bases at V and 4 bases at J, with 14 bases between. The CDR3 covers 15 residues. CDR3 protein: CASSSTQLVYNEQFF. The DNA for the CDR3 is TGTGCCAGCAGCTCAACCCAGTTAGTATACAATGAGCAGTTCTTC. Looking up the rest from reference TRBV7-2 and TRBJ2-1 gives the full variable domain: GAGVSQSPSNKVTEKGKDVELRCDPISGHTALYWYRQSLGQGLEFLIYFQGNSAPDKSGLPSDRFSAERTGGSVSTLTIQRTQQEDSAVYLCASSSTQLVYNEQFFGPGTRLTVL.

The CDR3 loop reads CASSPDTRETQYF. CDR3 coding DNA: TGTGCCAGCAGCCCGGACACCCGGGAGACCCAGTACTTC. The chain links TRBV11-2 to TRBJ2-5; D is perhaps TRBD1 (5 bases). Trimming left V 5 bases short and J 5 bases short, with 12 bases between. CDR3 size: 13 residues. Per the germline V gene, CDR1 is SGHAT and CDR2 is FQNNGV. The full variable domain, with the rest looked up from reference TRBV11-2 and TRBJ2-5, is EAGVAQSPRYKIIEKRQSVAFWCNPISGHATLYWYQQILGQGPKLLIQFQNNGVVDDSQLPKDRFSAERLKGVDSTLKIQPAKLEDSAVYLCASSPDTRETQYFGPGTRLLVL.

This rearrangement joins TRBV29-1 to TRBJ1-1; 8 nucleotides line up with TRBD1. CDR1 SQVTM and CDR2 ANQGSEA come from the germline V gene. V lost 7 bases and J lost 11; bases outside the gene matches: 18. The CDR3 length is 14 residues. CDR3 sequence: CSAAWDRTRPEAFF. CDR3 coding DNA: TGCAGCGCCGCCTGGGACAGGACCCGACCCGAGGCTTTCTTT. Combining the CDR3 with reference TRBV29-1 and TRBJ1-1 gives the whole variable domain SAVISQKPSRDICQRGTSLTIQCQVDSQVTMMFWYRQQPGQSLTLIATANQGSEATYESGFVIDKFPISRPNLTFSTLTVSNMSPEDSSIYLCSAAWDRTRPEAFFGQGTRLTVV.